This record concerns one T cell receptor (beta chain) sequence. The germline V and J ends were trimmed by 5 bases and 9 bases, with 11 bases remaining between them. CDR3 length equals 11 residues. Germline V gene lookup returns CDR1 SGHVS and CDR2 FQNEAQ. The data derive from a study of shared clonotypes between healthy human individuals. CD8 cells classed as naive were CD45RO-negative and positively selected for CCR7, excluding terminally differentiated effector memory CD45RA+ cells. Only in-frame clones appear in the TCRdb table, and some are missing; sequencing was by immunoSEQ multiplex PCR. The repertoire consists of around 700,000 clones, with roughly 94% occurring once and the leading ten covering approximately 24%.

The genes are TRBV7-8 and TRBJ2-7; D unclear. The sequence was collected from a man aged 30 to 39 in good health. Sequencing was done on a sample of naive CD8+ T cells sorted from blood. CDR3 amino acids: CASSGWFGQYF. CDR3 nucleotide sequence: TGTGCCAGCAGCGGATGGTTCGGGCAGTACTTC.